These 26 T cell receptor beta chains were sequenced from one sample in a study of shared clonotypes between healthy human individuals. Assay used: immunoSEQ multiplex PCR; TCRdb lists only in-frame clones, some missing. The table has roughly 490,000 clones, less than 80% seen once. Sequenced material: PBMCs. Every receptor here comes from a woman between 40 and 55 years old in good health. Some clones in this sample may be carry-over from other donors' samples.

V and J are TRBV29-1 and TRBJ1-2; weak D call: TRBD1 (6 bases). The CDR3 loop spans 15 amino acids. CDR1 and CDR2 (germline): SQVTM, ANQGSEA. Trimming removed 4 bases at V and 6 bases at J, with 21 bases between. The CDR3 sequence: CSVGFDSGRGHGYTF. DNA of the CDR3: TGCAGCGTTGGTTTCGATTCGGGCAGGGGTCATGGCTACACCTTC.

The chain recombines TRBV30 with TRBJ2-3; 9 positions agree with TRBD2. Germline values: CDR1 GTSNPN, CDR2 SVGIG (reference sequence). The ends lost 2 bases at V and 4 bases at J; junction bases unmatched: 4. This CDR3 spans 14 amino acids. CDR3 in amino acids: CAWSLSGSPDTQYF. For the CDR3, the DNA is TGTGCCTGGAGTCTTAGCGGGAGCCCAGATACGCAGTATTTT.

Ten or more counts support this clone. The rearrangement links TRBV5-6 to TRBJ2-1, with 7 bases fitting TRBD1. From germline, CDR1 is SGHDT and CDR2 YYEEEE. The CDR3 length is 16 residues. V shed 10 bases and J 0 bases; nucleotides not matched to a gene: 13. The CDR3 nucleotides are TGTGCCCAAGCTGATTTCGGACAGGCCTCCTACAATGAGCAGTTCTTC. Encoded protein: CAQADFGQASYNEQFF.

With respect to this clone: A far larger clone lies a single base away; this is likely a read error. This CDR3 fails to terminate in the conserved phenylalanine or tryptophan, so it likely reflects a read error. This chain joins TRBV27 and TRBJ1-2; 9 positions agree with TRBD1. The CDR3 covers 15 residues. Germline CDR1 and CDR2: MNHEY and SMNVEV (reference sequence). V shed 5 bases, J shed 2 bases, and the junction held 6 bases outside the gene matches. The CDR3 protein is CASSPRQGGNYGYTS. CDR3 coding DNA: TGTGCCAGCAGTCCGAGACAGGGGGGGAACTATGGCTACACCTCC.

The chain employs TRBV2 and TRBJ2-7; D is perhaps TRBD2 (6 bases). Germline CDR1 SNHLY, CDR2 FYNNEI. The CDR3 spans 14 residues. Trimming removed 4 bases at V and 3 bases at J, with 13 bases between. CDR3 loop: CASSVAVWGYEQYF. In DNA, the CDR3 is TGTGCCAGCAGTGTAGCGGTATGGGGCTACGAGCAGTACTTC.

The chain couples TRBV11-2 to TRBJ2-3, with TRBD2 identical over 9 bases. CDR1 and CDR2 from the germline V gene are SGHAT and FQNNGV. The CDR3 runs to 14 residues. With V trimmed by 1 base and J by 14 bases, 10 bases remained unmatched. CDR3 loop: CASSLGGGGGFGYF. The CDR3 DNA follows: TGTGCCAGCAGCTTAGGCGGCGGGGGGGGATTCGGGTATTTT.

The chain uses TRBV28 and TRBJ1-1, with 9 bases that match TRBD1. CDR1 and CDR2 (germline): MDHEN, SYDVKM. The CDR3 is 15 residues long. V was pared by 6 bases and J by 10 bases, with 15 bases of the junction left unmatched. CDR3 nucleotide sequence: TGTGCCAGCAGGCCGGGAGACAGGGGGATGGGAGGAGCTTTCTTT. It is translated as CASRPGDRGMGGAFF.

The chain carries TRBV29-1 and TRBJ1-3, with 10 bases matching TRBD1. CDR1 and CDR2 (germline): SQVTM, ANQGSEA. V dropped 2 bases and J dropped 5; count of bases not matched to a gene: 6. The CDR3 extends over 15 amino acids. CDR3 coding DNA: TGCAGCGTTGAATTCTGGGACAGGGGTCGAAACACCATATATTTT. Amino acids: CSVEFWDRGRNTIYF.

The chain joins TRBV7-9 to TRBJ2-1; perhaps TRBD1 as D (6 bases). The V end was cut by 1 base, the J end by 4 bases, with 14 bases between. Germline loops: CDR1 SEHNR, CDR2 FQNEAQ (reference sequence). This CDR3 has 16 amino acids. Here the CDR3 DNA reads TGTGCCAGCAGCTTAGGGACAGCTTGGGGTTACAATGAGCAGTTCTTC. Encoded protein: CASSLGTAWGYNEQFF.

The chain employs TRBV15 and TRBJ2-2; TRBD1 or TRBD2 may be the D gene (5 bases each). CDR3 length: 14 residues. CDR1 and CDR2 from the germline V gene are LNHNV and YYDKDF (reference sequence). Trimming cost V 0 bases and J 7 bases, with 9 bases left between them. In DNA form, the CDR3 reads TGTGCCACCAGCAGAGAGGTGGGGGTCGGGGAGCTGTTTTTT. Protein sequence: CATSREVGVGELFF.

This sequence joins TRBV7-2 and TRBJ2-2, with D possibly being TRBD1 (5 bases). V lost 4 bases, J lost 4 bases, and 7 bases lay in between. Looked up from germline, CDR1 is SGHTA and CDR2 is FQGNSA. This CDR3 is built from 13 residues. CDR3 nucleotides: TGTGCCAGCAGCTCCCAGGGCACCGGGGAGCTGTTTTTT. Its translation: CASSSQGTGELFF.

The table lists this clone with a count of one. J is TRBJ2-1 and V is TRBV25-1; no reliable D call. This CDR3 is 14 amino acids long. Trimming took off 3 bases at V and 7 bases at J, with 13 bases between the two ends. In germline, CDR1 is MGHDK, CDR2 SYGVNS. The CDR3 region is CASSDWVVGNEQFF. CDR3 DNA sequence: TGTGCCAGCAGTGACTGGGTGGTGGGGAATGAGCAGTTCTTC.

This chain joins TRBV11-3 and TRBJ2-3, with TRBD2 as a possible D gene (6 bases). The V end was cut by 5 bases, the J end by 7 bases, with 22 bases between. The germline V gene encodes CDR1 SGHNT and CDR2 YENEEA. The CDR3 is 16 residues long. CDR3 DNA sequence: TGTGCCAGCAGCCGCGGAGGCGGGACCGAGGGTTATACGCAGTATTTT. Protein sequence: CASSRGGGTEGYTQYF.

Of note for this clone: A far larger clone lies a single base away; this is likely a read error. This same CDR3 is encoded by further DNA sequences in the sample. The rearrangement uses TRBV29-1 and TRBJ2-3; the match to TRBD2 covers 7 bases. This CDR3 spans 15 amino acids. The V segment lost 4 bases and the J segment 2 bases; nucleotides outside the gene matches: 9. Germline V lookup: CDR1 SQVTM, CDR2 ANQGSEA. DNA for the CDR3: TGCAGCGTTGGTTTGGCGGGAGAGATCACAGATACGCAGTATTTT. This translates into CSVGLAGEITDTQYF.

The genes are TRBV19 and TRBJ1-5; D remains ambiguous. The V and J ends lost 4 bases and 3 bases respectively, with 10 bases between them. Germline values: CDR1 LNHDA, CDR2 SQIVND (reference sequence). The CDR3 totals 14 residues. The CDR3 loop reads CASSSDSFNQPQHF. CDR3 bases: TGTGCCAGTAGTAGTGATAGCTTCAATCAGCCCCAGCATTTT.

This clone was observed a few times. The chain recombines TRBV18 with TRBJ2-2; 9 bases are a match to TRBD1. CDR1 and CDR2 (germline): KGHSH, LQKENI. This CDR3 has 16 amino acids. J lost 0 bases, V lost 5 bases, and 4 bases had no gene match. CDR3 DNA: TGTGCCAGCTCAACGGGACAGGGAGCGAACACCGGGGAGCTGTTTTTT. Residues: CASSTGQGANTGELFF.

This clone showed up just once. This chain joins TRBV7-2 and TRBJ2-1; D ambiguous. Germline CDR1 is SGHTA and CDR2 is FQGNSA. V gave up 10 bases and J gave up 0 bases, with 13 bases separating them. The CDR3 covers 14 residues. For the CDR3, the DNA is TGTGCCAACCGGCCTTCGAGCTCCTACAATGAGCAGTTCTTC. This gives the protein CANRPSSSYNEQFF.

CDR3 coding DNA: TGTGCCAGCAGTCCCCAGGGGCCTGGGACCCAGTACTTC. This sequence encodes CASSPQGPGTQYF. The chain joins TRBV27 to TRBJ2-5; possible D gene TRBD1, 6 bases. The CDR3 extends over 13 amino acids. From germline, CDR1 is MNHEY and CDR2 SMNVEV (reference sequence). V lost 5 bases and J 7 bases, leaving 14 bases between the germline ends.

J is TRBJ2-3 and V is TRBV5-6, with D possibly matching TRBD1 (5 bases). Germline lookup yields CDR1 SGHDT and CDR2 YYEEEE. The CDR3 consists of 13 residues. Trimming took 4 bases from V and 4 from J, leaving 10 bases between them. The CDR3 DNA sequence: TGTGCCAGCAGCCTCCAGGGTTCAGATACGCAGTATTTT. Encoded protein: CASSLQGSDTQYF.

The chain carries TRBV11-2 and TRBJ1-2; 7 bases fit TRBD1. The CDR3 covers 13 residues. CDR1 and CDR2 (germline): SGHAT, FQNNGV. V was clipped by 5 bases and J by 2 bases; unmatched bases: 2. CDR3 coding DNA: TGTGCCAGCAGCATGACAGGGAACTATGGCTACACCTTC. Translated: CASSMTGNYGYTF.

This chain connects TRBV5-1 to TRBJ2-7, with TRBD1 as a possible D gene (5 bases). V lost 0 bases and J lost 5, with 12 bases in between. The CDR3 sequence is 14 residues long. Germline CDR1 reads SGHRS; CDR2 reads YFSETQ. CDR3 sequence reads: CASSLGQGGNEQYF. The CDR3 DNA sequence: TGCGCCAGCAGCTTGGGGCAGGGTGGCAACGAGCAGTACTTC. The complete variable domain, with remaining parts taken from reference TRBV5-1 and TRBJ2-7, reads KAGVTQTPRYLIKTRGQQVTLSCSPISGHRSVSWYQQTPGQGLQFLFEYFSETQRNKGNFPGRFSGRQFSNSRSEMNVSTLELGDSALYLCASSLGQGGNEQYFGPGTRLTVT.

The chain has TRBV5-1 and TRBJ2-2; D possibly corresponds to TRBD2 (5 bases). CDR1 is SGHRS, CDR2 YFSETQ, per germline. V was pared by 6 bases and J by 0 bases, with 12 bases between. The CDR3 has 15 residues. CDR3 amino acids: CASTMGAPNTGELFF. CDR3 coding DNA: TGCGCCAGCACTATGGGAGCGCCGAACACCGGGGAGCTGTTTTTT.

V usage is TRBV11-3 and J usage is TRBJ2-3; 7 bases are shared with TRBD1. The V and J ends lost 5 bases and 6 bases, in that order; junction bases with no gene match: 5. CDR1 SGHNT and CDR2 YENEEA come from the germline V gene. The CDR3 covers 13 residues. The CDR3 nucleotides are TGTGCCAGCAGCCCCACAGGGGTGGATACGCAGTATTTT. Its translation: CASSPTGVDTQYF.

The rearrangement uses TRBV5-6 and TRBJ1-1; no clear D gene. This CDR3 spans 12 amino acids. The V and J ends lost 4 bases and 6 bases respectively, with 10 bases between them. Germline CDR1 reads SGHDT; CDR2 reads YYEEEE. CDR3: CASSVGAAEAFF. DNA for the CDR3: TGTGCCAGCAGCGTAGGAGCCGCTGAAGCTTTCTTT. Combining the CDR3 with reference TRBV5-6 and TRBJ1-1 gives the whole variable domain DAGVTQSPTHLIKTRGQQVTLRCSPKSGHDTVSWYQQALGQGPQFIFQYYEEEERQRGNFPDRFSGHQFPNYSSELNVNALLLGDSALYLCASSVGAAEAFFGQGTRLTVV.

This clone was picked up one time. V usage is TRBV19 and J usage is TRBJ2-7; 7 nucleotides align to TRBD2. V was pared by 5 bases and J by 0 bases, with 7 bases of the junction left unmatched. The CDR3 is made up of 15 amino acids. The V gene's germline CDR1 is LNHDA and CDR2 SQIVND (reference sequence). CDR3 DNA: TGTGCCAGTAGTGTAGCTAGCGGCTACTCCTACGAGCAGTACTTC. This translates into CASSVASGYSYEQYF.

This clone was recorded only once. This rearrangement joins TRBV7-2 to TRBJ2-2; 8 bases are shared with TRBD2. CDR1 and CDR2 (germline): SGHTA, FQGNSA. The CDR3 has 18 amino acids. The J segment lost 4 bases and the V segment lost 6 bases, leaving 16 bases of the junction unmatched. CDR3 residues: CASRTLGASGSFTGELFF. In DNA, the CDR3 is TGTGCCAGCAGGACCCTAGGGGCGAGCGGGAGTTTCACCGGGGAGCTGTTTTTT.